These T cell receptor beta chains were read from a single sample in a study of T cell responses to AZD1222 COVID-19 vaccine. Using immunoSEQ multiplex PCR, the repertoire was profiled, and TCRdb retains in-frame clones only, with some absent. The sample consists of around 66,000 clones, roughly 91% of them appearing once. The specimen was peripheral blood, collected 28 days after the second dose of the MenACWY control vaccine. Receptor source: an adult who received the MenACWY meningococcal vaccine as a control. Each CDR3 is given with its conserved first and last residue. A D gene is named only where the DNA matches it firmly. A row's size may be missing; if present it is once, few, many or a size class.

V	size	J	D	DNA	CDR3
TRBV19	-	TRBJ1-5	TRBD1	TGTGCCAGTAGTTCCGCGCCGGACAGGGCCCCTAATCAGCCCCAGCATTTT	CASSSAPDRAPNQPQHF
TRBV7-2	-	TRBJ1-1	-	TGTGCCAGCAGCTCCCCCGGCGGGTTCACTGAAGCTTTCTTT	CASSSPGGFTEAFF
TRBV30	-	TRBJ2-7	TRBD1	TGTGCCTTCCGGTGGACAGGGGACCACGAGCAGTACTTC	CAFRWTGDHEQYF
TRBV19	-	TRBJ2-5	TRBD2	TGTGCCAGTAGTAGACTAGCGGGAGGGCCCTCTCAAGAGACCCAGTACTTC	CASSRLAGGPSQETQYF
TRBV9	once	TRBJ2-7	TRBD2	TGTGCCAGCAGCGTAGCCCGGGAGGGGCCCTACGAGCAGTACTTC	CASSVAREGPYEQYF
TRBV7-9	-	TRBJ2-7	-	TGTGCCAGCAGCTTGAGCGGTGACTCCTACGAGCAGTACTTC	CASSLSGDSYEQYF
TRBV7-2	-	TRBJ1-5	-	TGTGCCAGCAGCTTCGACGGAAATCAGCCCCAGCATTTT	CASSFDGNQPQHF
TRBV7-2	-	TRBJ2-7	-	TGTGCCAGCAGCTTAGGTCCAGGGATCATGTCTCACGAGCAGTACTTC	CASSLGPGIMSHEQYF
TRBV7-9	few	TRBJ2-2	-	TGTGCCAGCAGCTGGGGGGGCGAGGCCGGGGAGCTGTTTTTT	CASSWGGEAGELFF
TRBV19	-	TRBJ2-2	TRBD1	TGTGCCAGTAGTATGGGGGCTTTCGGGACAGGGAACACCGGGGAGCTGTTTTTT	CASSMGAFGTGNTGELFF
TRBV19	-	TRBJ2-7	TRBD1	TGTGCCAGTAGTAGCCAGGGGGCTTTCTACGAGCAGTACTTC	CASSSQGAFYEQYF
TRBV7-3	-	TRBJ2-5	TRBD2	TGTGCCAGCAGCTTCGTAGCGGGGGCAGGGGAGACCCAGTACTTC	CASSFVAGAGETQYF
TRBV6-6	-	TRBJ2-1	TRBD1	TGTGCCAGCAGTTACAGGGACAGAAACAATGAGCAGTTCTTC	CASSYRDRNNEQFF
TRBV6-2/TRBV6-3	once	TRBJ2-7	-	TGTGCCAGCAGCCCGCGACAGTTCTACGAGCAGTACTTC	CASSPRQFYEQYF
TRBV5-4	-	TRBJ1-1	-	TGTGCCAGCAGTTCAGACCTGAACACTGAAGCTTTCTTT	CASSSDLNTEAFF
TRBV4-3	-	TRBJ1-4	-	TGCGCCAGCAGCCAAGACAGGAGGATTAATGAAAAACTGTTTTTT	CASSQDRRINEKLFF
TRBV3-1/TRBV3-2	-	TRBJ1-3	-	TGTGCCAGAATCCCAGAGCCCCCCAGGAGTCCGACCGAATACACTGGAAACACCATATATTTT	CARIPEPPRSPTEYTGNTIYF
TRBV18	-	TRBJ1-1	TRBD1	TGTGCCAGCTCACCACTGGATCCGGGACAGGGGTTCACTGAAGCTTTCTTT	CASSPLDPGQGFTEAFF
TRBV18	-	TRBJ1-6	-	TGTGCCAGCTCACCACTCCCGCGGCTTAATAATTCACCCCTCCACTTT	CASSPLPRLNNSPLHF
TRBV28	-	TRBJ1-5	-	TGTGCCAGCAGTTTATTTGCGGGGAATCAGCCCCAGCATTTT	CASSLFAGNQPQHF
TRBV30	-	TRBJ2-2	-	TGTGCCTGGAGTGGGCCTCCGAACACCGGGGAGCTGTTTTTT	CAWSGPPNTGELFF
TRBV3-1/TRBV3-2	-	TRBJ1-3	-	TGTGCCAGCAGCCAAGGAGGGGCTGGAAACACCATATATTTT	CASSQGGAGNTIYF
TRBV3-1/TRBV3-2	-	TRBJ1-2	-	TGTGCCAGCAGCCAAGCCTGGGGAGCCTATGGCTACACCTTC	CASSQAWGAYGYTF
TRBV15	-	TRBJ1-2	-	TGTGCCACCAGCCCACCGGCCAGGGGCTATGGCTACACCTTC	CATSPPARGYGYTF
TRBV12-3/TRBV12-4	-	TRBJ2-7	TRBD1	TGTGCCAGCAGTTTGCCAGGGGGCTACGAGCAGTACTTC	CASSLPGGYEQYF
TRBV4-1	-	TRBJ1-4	-	TGCGCCAGCAGCTCCCCCGGGGCAACTAATGAAAAACTGTTTTTT	CASSSPGATNEKLFF
TRBV28	-	TRBJ2-7	TRBD2	TGTGCCAGCAGTTTCTCCCTCTCCAGCGGGGGGGCAGTAGCCTACGAGCAGTACTTC	CASSFSLSSGGAVAYEQYF
TRBV28	-	TRBJ1-1	-	TGTGCCAGCAGTTTAGGAGGCACCGGGACTGAAGCTTTCTTT	CASSLGGTGTEAFF
TRBV19	-	TRBJ1-6	-	TGTGCCAGTACGGCAGGGGAGAATTCACCCCTCCACTTT	CASTAGENSPLHF
TRBV12-3/TRBV12-4	-	TRBJ2-7	-	TGTGCCAGCAGGAAACAGGGTACACACGAGCAGTACTTC	CASRKQGTHEQYF
TRBV7-9	-	TRBJ1-1	-	TGTGCCAGCAGCTCCACAGGGATCACTGAAGCTTTCTTT	CASSSTGITEAFF
TRBV12-5	-	TRBJ2-2	-	TGTGCTAGTGGTTTGGGGGCATCGAGCCGCGGGGAGCTGTTTTTT	CASGLGASSRGELFF
TRBV24-1	-	TRBJ1-1	-	TGTGCCCCGTGCAGGGACGGGGGCAGGAGTAGTAAAACTGAAGCTTTCTTT	CAPCRDGGRSSKTEAFF
TRBV15	few	TRBJ1-5	-	TGTGCCACCAGCGTGACACCATCTGGCAATCAGCCCCAGCATTTT	CATSVTPSGNQPQHF
TRBV6-2/TRBV6-3	-	TRBJ2-7	TRBD1	TGTGCCAGCAGTTTCTTAGGGGGCGTTTCCGAGCAGTACTTC	CASSFLGGVSEQYF
TRBV14	-	TRBJ1-2	-	TGTGCCAGCAGCCAAGATACAGGGCACCTCTATGGCTACACCTTC	CASSQDTGHLYGYTF
TRBV11-3	once	TRBJ1-1	-	TGTGCCAGCAGCTTAGCGGGGGGGCAAGCTTTCTTT	CASSLAGGQAFF
TRBV7-2	-	TRBJ1-1	-	TGTGCCAGCAGCTTAGAGGTCGGGGTGAACACTGAAGCTTTCTTT	CASSLEVGVNTEAFF
TRBV5-1	-	TRBJ1-6	TRBD1	TGCGCCAGCAGCTTGGAAGGGACAGGGGCTGCAGATTCACCCCTCCACTTT	CASSLEGTGAADSPLHF
TRBV5-4	-	TRBJ2-7	-	TGTGCCAGCAGCTTCCAATACGGTCGTGACGAGCAGTACTTC	CASSFQYGRDEQYF
TRBV18	-	TRBJ2-2	TRBD2	TGTGCCAGCTCACCAGTGGCGGGAGATTATCGGGAGCTGTTTTTT	CASSPVAGDYRELFF
TRBV5-5	few	TRBJ1-5	-	TGTGCCAGCAGCTTCAGACAGTCCCAGGTCGCTAGCAATCAGCCCCAGCATTTT	CASSFRQSQVASNQPQHF
TRBV5-4	-	TRBJ1-5	TRBD1	TGTGCCAGCAGCTTGCAAACAGGGGGAACGAGCAATCAGCCCCAGCATTTT	CASSLQTGGTSNQPQHF
TRBV27	few	TRBJ2-7	-	TGTGCCAGCAGTCCTTCCGGGGGTTACGAGCAGTACTTC	CASSPSGGYEQYF
TRBV29-1	-	TRBJ2-7	TRBD2	TGCAGCGTTCGTTACGGGGCGGGAGACTACGAGCAGTACTTC	CSVRYGAGDYEQYF
TRBV5-1	-	TRBJ2-5	-	TGCGCCAGCAGCTCCCACCCCGGGAGCCAGCAAGAGACCCAGTACTTC	CASSSHPGSQQETQYF
TRBV5-1	-	TRBJ1-2	-	TGCGCCAGCAGCTTGTTTGGGGAGTATGGCTACACCTTC	CASSLFGEYGYTF
TRBV7-2	-	TRBJ2-7	-	TGTGCCAGCAGCTTAGTCCGGTCACTCTACGAGCAGTACTTC	CASSLVRSLYEQYF
TRBV28	-	TRBJ2-2	-	TGTGCCAGCAGCCTTTCGGGCGCGGTTTCGAACACCGGGGAGCTGTTTTTT	CASSLSGAVSNTGELFF
TRBV24-1	-	TRBJ2-1	TRBD1	TGTGCCACCAGCGAGGTCGCAGGGGGATACAATGAGCAGTTCTTC	CATSEVAGGYNEQFF
TRBV30	-	TRBJ1-1	-	TGTGCCTTTTTAGGAGTTTGGGGCACTGAAGCTTTCTTT	CAFLGVWGTEAFF
TRBV2	-	TRBJ2-3	TRBD2	TGTGCCAGCAGCGTACCCACTAGCGGGAGGGCAGATACGCAGTATTTT	CASSVPTSGRADTQYF
TRBV6-5	-	TRBJ1-1	TRBD1	TGTGCCAGCAGACAGGGAAGGGGGCGCAGCCCAGAAGCTTTCTTT	CASRQGRGRSPEAFF
TRBV13	-	TRBJ1-1	TRBD1	TGTGCCAGCAGCAACGGACAGGCCCCGGCTTTCTTT	CASSNGQAPAFF
TRBV4-2	-	TRBJ1-5	-	TGTGCCAGCAGCCAAGGGGGCGACCGATACTATTATAGCAATCAGCCCCAGCATTTT	CASSQGGDRYYYSNQPQHF
TRBV6-2/TRBV6-3	once	TRBJ2-1	TRBD2	TGTGCCAGCAGTTACCTAGCGGGGGGAACTCCGACAAGGGAGCAGTTCTTC	CASSYLAGGTPTREQFF
TRBV2	-	TRBJ1-2	TRBD1	TGTGCCAGCAGTAGGACAGGGCAGGATGGCTACACCTTC	CASSRTGQDGYTF
TRBV28	-	TRBJ1-5	-	TGTGCCAGCAGTTTAACTCGGTCCACTAGTCAGCCCCAGCATTTT	CASSLTRSTSQPQHF
TRBV28	few	TRBJ1-1	-	TGTGCCAGCAGCCTCAGTCAAACCGAGGGGTGGGTTACTGAAGCTTTCTTT	CASSLSQTEGWVTEAFF